The 26 T cell receptor beta chains presented below share a single source sample, sequenced in a study of CD8+ T cells in alopecia areata. cDNA reverse transcribed from extracted RNA served as the sequencing template. Only in-frame clones appear in the TCRdb table, and some are missing; sequencing was by immunoSEQ multiplex PCR. The table includes hundreds of thousands of clones, approximately 60% detected once. Treatment meaning: oral pan-JAK inhibitor, 5-10 mg twice daily. The sample consisted of CD4+ T cells sorted from blood, taken at roughly week 53, from a patient treated with tofacitinib. The receptors stem from a human donor with alopecia areata.

This chain connects TRBV29-1 to TRBJ2-6, with 7 bases fitting TRBD1. The germline V gene has CDR1 SQVTM and CDR2 ANQGSEA. After removal of 4 bases from V and 2 bases from J, the junction contained 2 bases not matched to a gene. This CDR3 region has 14 residues. The CDR3 region has the DNA TGCAGCGTTGGACAGGGCGCTGGGGCCAACGTCCTGACTTTC. Translation gives CSVGQGAGANVLTF.

The chain is built from TRBV6-5 and TRBJ2-3; D not certain. Germline V gene lookup returns CDR1 MNHEY and CDR2 SVGAGI. This CDR3 comprises 14 residues. The V and J ends lost 6 bases and 6 bases respectively, with 16 bases between them. The CDR3 reads CASSRTARADTQYF. CDR3 sequence (DNA): TGTGCCAGCAGCCGGACGGCCCGTGCGGATACGCAGTATTTT.

The chain uses TRBV25-1 and TRBJ1-2; D might be TRBD1 (6 bases). Per germline, CDR1 MGHDK and CDR2 SYGVNS. CDR3 size: 13 residues. V was cut by 4 bases and J by 1 base, with 7 bases left in between. DNA for the CDR3: TGTGCCAGCAGTGGCAGGGGTAACTATGGCTACACCTTC. It encodes CASSGRGNYGYTF.

The rearrangement uses TRBV25-1 and TRBJ1-5; 8 bases are a match to TRBD1. Germline V gives CDR1 MGHDK, CDR2 SYGVNS. Unmatched junction bases numbered 5, after V lost 4 bases and J lost 0 bases. This CDR3 is 16 amino acids long. CDR3 amino acids: CASSAGTGYSNQPQHF. The CDR3 DNA is TGTGCCAGCAGTGCCGGGACAGGATATAGCAATCAGCCCCAGCATTTT.

The V call is TRBV18, the J call TRBJ2-5; a possible D gene is TRBD2 (5 bases). Germline V gene lookup returns CDR1 KGHSH and CDR2 LQKENI. The germline V and J ends were trimmed by 0 bases and 9 bases, with 8 bases remaining between them. The CDR3 is 12 residues long. As DNA, the CDR3 is TGTGCCAGCTCACCACCCGTCGGGGCCCAGTACTTC. Translated, it gives CASSPPVGAQYF.

This clone has just a few counts. This sequence joins TRBV29-1 and TRBJ1-2; tentatively, D is TRBD1 (5 bases). V was trimmed by 7 bases and J by 4 bases, leaving 13 bases between them. The CDR3 extends over 12 amino acids. CDR1 and CDR2 from the germline V gene are SQVTM and ANQGSEA. The CDR3 spells CSGLDSFYGYTF. The CDR3 DNA is TGCAGCGGCCTCGACAGCTTCTATGGCTACACCTTC.

The chain uses TRBV7-9 and TRBJ2-7, with 8 bases matching TRBD1. V trimming: 5 bases; J trimming: 4 bases; junction bases outside the gene matches: 10. The CDR3 totals 15 residues. The germline V gene encodes CDR1 SEHNR and CDR2 FQNEAQ (reference sequence). The CDR3 DNA is TGTGCCAGCAGCGCCACAGGGGGTATATCGTACGAGCAGTACTTC. It translates to CASSATGGISYEQYF.

The V call is TRBV7-3, the J call TRBJ2-7, with D maybe TRBD2 (5 bases). Per the germline V gene, CDR1 is SGHTA and CDR2 is FQGTGA. The CDR3 has 15 residues. The V end lost 2 bases, the J end lost 0 bases, and 11 bases lay between the germline ends. CDR3 DNA sequence: TGTGCCAGCAGCTTATGGCCGGGGTCCTCCTACGAGCAGTACTTC. Translation: CASSLWPGSSYEQYF. Full variable domain (rest looked up from reference TRBV7-3 and TRBJ2-7): GAGVSQTPSNKVTEKGKYVELRCDPISGHTALYWYRQSLGQGPEFLIYFQGTGAADDSGLPNDRFFAVRPEGSVSTLKIQRTERGDSAVYLCASSLWPGSSYEQYFGPGTRLTVT.

CDR3 nucleotide sequence: TGTGCCAGCAGCTCCAGGGGGTTAGAGACCCAGTACTTC. This gives the protein CASSSRGLETQYF. The V and J genes are TRBV7-9 and TRBJ2-5; 7 nucleotides agree with TRBD1. V lost 4 bases to trimming and J lost 4 bases; unmatched junction nucleotides: 3. The CDR3 runs to 13 residues. Per germline, CDR1 SEHNR and CDR2 FQNEAQ (reference sequence).

V gene TRBV2 combines with J gene TRBJ2-1, with D tentatively TRBD1 (5 bases). The CDR3 loop spans 14 amino acids. Germline assignment: CDR1 SNHLY and CDR2 FYNNEI. The V gene lost 1 base and the J gene lost 2 bases, with 6 bases spanning the gap. CDR3 DNA sequence: TGTGCCAGCAGTGAAGGACAGCCCTACAATGAGCAGTTCTTC. It translates to CASSEGQPYNEQFF. The variable domain in full, with the rest retrieved from reference TRBV2 and TRBJ2-1, is EPEVTQTPSHQVTQMGQEVILRCVPISNHLYFYWYRQILGQKVEFLVSFYNNEISEKSEIFDDQFSVERPDGSNFTLKIRSTKLEDSAMYFCASSEGQPYNEQFFGPGTRLTVL.

The CDR3 region is CAISRTGGQPQHF. The CDR3 nucleotides read TGTGCCATCAGTAGAACAGGGGGCCAGCCCCAGCATTTT. J is TRBJ1-5 and V is TRBV10-3; 9 nucleotides match TRBD1. Germline-derived CDR1 and CDR2 are ENHRY and SYGVKD. Unmatched junction bases numbered 3, after V lost 5 bases and J lost 7 bases. The CDR3 has 13 amino acids.

The J gene is TRBJ1-6, the V gene TRBV6-4, with D hard to call. V shed 10 bases and J shed 9 bases, with 22 bases lying between them. This CDR3 is 15 amino acids long. The germline V gene has CDR1 MRHNA and CDR2 SNTAGT. The CDR3 reads CATAETAFARSPLHF. CDR3 nucleotide sequence: TGTGCCACCGCTGAAACCGCCTTTGCGCGTTCACCCCTCCACTTT.

The V call is TRBV2, the J call TRBJ1-5; D uncertain. Germline-derived CDR1 and CDR2 are SNHLY and FYNNEI. Trimming removed 4 bases at V and 4 bases at J, with 11 bases between. The CDR3 spans 14 residues. This chain's CDR3 is CASSALVLNQPQHF. In DNA, the CDR3 is TGTGCCAGCAGTGCCTTAGTCCTTAATCAGCCCCAGCATTTT.

The chain recombines TRBV5-6 with TRBJ2-2, with D possibly being TRBD2 (5 bases). From germline, CDR1 is SGHDT and CDR2 YYEEEE. The CDR3 consists of 15 residues. Between the trimmed V and J ends, which lost 5 bases and 1 base, there was a span of 12 bases. CDR3 amino acids: CASSNGLLNTGELFF. CDR3 sequence (DNA): TGTGCCAGCAGTAATGGACTCTTGAACACCGGGGAGCTGTTTTTT. Full variable domain (outside the CDR3, taken from reference TRBV5-6 and TRBJ2-2): DAGVTQSPTHLIKTRGQQVTLRCSPKSGHDTVSWYQQALGQGPQFIFQYYEEEERQRGNFPDRFSGHQFPNYSSELNVNALLLGDSALYLCASSNGLLNTGELFFGEGSRLTVL.

The V and J genes are TRBV10-3 and TRBJ2-3, with unresolved D. The ends were cut back, 2 bases at V and 3 bases at J, with 3 bases in the middle. This CDR3 comprises 12 residues. Germline CDR1 reads ENHRY; CDR2 reads SYGVKD. The CDR3 coding sequence is TGTGCCATCAGTGAGCAAACAGATACGCAGTATTTT. Its protein product is CAISEQTDTQYF.

This clone was counted a single time. The chain is built from TRBV29-1 and TRBJ2-5, with D perhaps TRBD1 (8 bases). Trimming removed 8 bases at V and 1 base at J, with 11 bases between. CDR3 size: 12 residues. From germline, CDR1 is SQVTM and CDR2 ANQGSEA. The CDR3 nucleotides read TGCAGCAGCGGGACAGGCCAAGAGACCCAGTACTTC. This encodes CSSGTGQETQYF.

Here the CDR3 reads CASRQPGHRTDTQYF. In DNA, the CDR3 is TGTGCCAGCAGACAACCGGGACACCGCACAGATACGCAGTATTTT. The V call is TRBV7-2, the J call TRBJ2-3; TRBD1 might be the D (6 bases). V lost 6 bases and J lost 1, with 14 bases in between. The CDR3 is made up of 15 amino acids. Looked up from germline, CDR1 is SGHTA and CDR2 is FQGNSA.

J is TRBJ2-5 and V is TRBV30; D ambiguous. The V end lost 2 bases, the J end lost 1 base, and 8 bases lay between the germline ends. Germline V gene data show CDR1 as GTSNPN and CDR2 as SVGIG (reference sequence). The CDR3 extends over 13 amino acids. CDR3 protein: CAWSFSTQETQYF. CDR3 coding DNA: TGTGCCTGGAGTTTTAGTACCCAAGAGACCCAGTACTTC.

The V and J genes are TRBV30 and TRBJ2-3; D remains ambiguous. Per the germline V gene, CDR1 is GTSNPN and CDR2 is SVGIG (reference sequence). The CDR3 sequence is 14 residues long. Trimming pared 1 base from V and 1 base from J, leaving 9 bases between. The CDR3 here is CAWSAQSGTDTQYF. DNA of the CDR3: TGTGCCTGGAGTGCCCAAAGCGGCACAGATACGCAGTATTTT.

The gene calls are TRBV9 and TRBJ2-1, with a weak D call TRBD2 (6 bases). There are 17 residues in the CDR3. V gave up 6 bases and J gave up 3 bases, with 22 bases separating them. Germline V gene lookup returns CDR1 SGDLS and CDR2 YYNGEE. CDR3 residues: CASTRRSGRGDYNEQFF. CDR3 in DNA: TGTGCCAGCACCCGTAGGTCCGGGCGGGGAGACTACAATGAGCAGTTCTTC.

This clone appeared once. V and J are TRBV4-2 and TRBJ2-7; 7 bases are a match to TRBD1. Germline V lookup: CDR1 LGHNA, CDR2 YNFKEQ. J was trimmed by 0 bases and V by 0 bases; bases with no gene match: 5. This CDR3 has 16 amino acids. The chain's CDR3 is CASSQDVGQDSYEQYF. Written as DNA, the CDR3 is TGTGCCAGCAGCCAAGATGTTGGACAGGACTCCTACGAGCAGTACTTC.

This clone was observed a single time. The chain couples TRBV13 to TRBJ1-2; D uncertain. The CDR3 is made up of 14 amino acids. Trimming pared 2 bases from V and 7 bases from J, leaving 14 bases between. Germline loops: CDR1 PRHDT, CDR2 FYEKMQ (reference sequence). DNA of the CDR3: TGTGCCAGCAGCTTAAGAGGGCGGGGTCCTGGCTACACCTTC. It specifies CASSLRGRGPGYTF. The whole variable domain, filled in from reference TRBV13 and TRBJ1-2, reads AAGVIQSPRHLIKEKRETATLKCYPIPRHDTVYWYQQGPGQDPQFLISFYEKMQSDKGSIPDRFSAQQFSDYHSELNMSSLELGDSALYFCASSLRGRGPGYTFGSGTRLTVV.

A few counts support this clone. The DNA of the CDR3 is TGCGCCAGCAGCTTGTTGAGGGGGCCGGATACGCAGTATTTT. This codes for CASSLLRGPDTQYF. This sequence joins TRBV5-1 and TRBJ2-3; 7 bases line up with TRBD1. CDR3 length: 14 amino acids. Per the germline V gene, CDR1 is SGHRS and CDR2 is YFSETQ. V shed 1 base and J 6 bases; nucleotides not matched to a gene: 5.

The chain is built from TRBV29-1 and TRBJ2-1; 8 nucleotides match TRBD1. CDR1 SQVTM and CDR2 ANQGSEA come from the germline V gene. The CDR3 extends over 15 amino acids. Trimming cost V 7 bases and J 7 bases; bases outside gene matches: 15. CDR3 loop: CSAPKQGATGNEQFF. CDR3 in DNA: TGCAGCGCACCTAAGCAGGGGGCGACAGGAAATGAGCAGTTCTTC.

The chain employs TRBV27 and TRBJ2-5; D is undetermined. Germline V gives CDR1 MNHEY, CDR2 SMNVEV (reference sequence). This CDR3 has 12 residues. The V gene lost 6 bases and the J gene lost 1 base, with 6 bases spanning the gap. The CDR3 loop reads CASRSTQETQYF. DNA for the CDR3: TGTGCCAGCAGATCTACCCAAGAGACCCAGTACTTC.

There are a few counts of this clone. The rearrangement uses TRBV6-5 and TRBJ2-3, with D tentatively TRBD2 (6 bases). The CDR3 totals 16 residues. Germline V gene lookup returns CDR1 MNHEY and CDR2 SVGAGI. V was clipped by 0 bases and J by 3 bases, with 13 bases between them. Here the CDR3 DNA reads TGTGCCAGCAGTTACTCTGAGGTAGCGGCAACAGATACGCAGTATTTT. It specifies CASSYSEVAATDTQYF.